This T cell receptor beta chain was observed in a study of technical replicates of blood from several donors. Sequenced by immunoSEQ multiplex PCR; TCRdb stores in-frame clones only, minus some. Here the sample spans almost 70,000 clones, approximately 88% being singletons. The sequence derives from a human donor in good health. Some clones in this sample may be carry-over from other donors' samples. The specimen was PBMCs.

In DNA form, the CDR3 reads TGCGCCAGCAGCCCGGGGGTGGCCCTTGGGGGAATCAGGAATTCACCCCTCCACTTT. It codes for CASSPGVALGGIRNSPLHF. This chain joins TRBV4-3 and TRBJ1-6; TRBD1 might be the D (5 bases). V lost 4 bases to trimming and J lost 7 bases, with 26 bases between them. Germline CDR1 reads LGHNA; CDR2 reads YSLEER. The CDR3 extends over 19 amino acids.